This T cell receptor beta chain was documented in a study of cytomegalovirus exposure and HLA in healthy donors. Study-level results: In a later analysis, parvovirus B19, influenza, CMV and Epstein-Barr virus appeared linked to several top co-occurrence clusters. In an earlier analysis, most TCR beta V segments were productive about 87% or about 30% of the time.

A multiplex PCR was run with 60 Vbeta primers and 13 Jbeta primers. Some clones are missing from TCRdb's copy, which holds only in-frame ones; the method was immunoSEQ multiplex PCR. The table shows 200,000 to 250,000 clones, with approximately 82% occurring only once. CDR1 and CDR2 (germline): MNHEY, SVGAGI. The CDR3 runs 15 residues. V lost 1 base, J lost 3 bases, and 9 bases lay in between. This clone was seen only once. Its antigen is as yet unknown. The sample taken for sequencing was PBMCs. The chain is built from TRBV6-5 and TRBJ1-4; no firm D call. This receptor was obtained from a woman between 35 and 50 years old in good health and CMV-seronegative. The CDR3 is CASSYFRQSNEKLFF. CDR3 DNA sequence: TGTGCCAGCAGTTACTTCCGACAATCTAATGAAAAACTGTTTTTT.